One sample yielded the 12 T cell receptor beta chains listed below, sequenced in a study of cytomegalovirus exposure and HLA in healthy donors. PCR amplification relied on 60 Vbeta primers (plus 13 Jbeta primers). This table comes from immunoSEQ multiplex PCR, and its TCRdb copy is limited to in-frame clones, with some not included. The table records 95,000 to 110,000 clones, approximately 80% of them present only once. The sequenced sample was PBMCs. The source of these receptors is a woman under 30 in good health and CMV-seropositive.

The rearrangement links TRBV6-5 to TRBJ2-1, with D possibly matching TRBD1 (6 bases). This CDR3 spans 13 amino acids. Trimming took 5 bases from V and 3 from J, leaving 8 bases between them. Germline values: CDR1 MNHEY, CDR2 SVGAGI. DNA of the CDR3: TGTGCCAGCAGTCCGGACAGCTACAATGAGCAGTTCTTC. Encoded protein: CASSPDSYNEQFF.

CDR3: CASSDGTHTGELFF. CDR3 DNA: TGTGCCAGCAGTGATGGGACACACACCGGGGAGCTGTTTTTT. The rearrangement uses TRBV2 and TRBJ2-2; D possibly corresponds to TRBD1 (6 bases). The CDR3 totals 14 residues. The ends were cut back, 3 bases at V and 3 bases at J, with 8 bases in the middle. CDR1 SNHLY and CDR2 FYNNEI come from the germline V gene.

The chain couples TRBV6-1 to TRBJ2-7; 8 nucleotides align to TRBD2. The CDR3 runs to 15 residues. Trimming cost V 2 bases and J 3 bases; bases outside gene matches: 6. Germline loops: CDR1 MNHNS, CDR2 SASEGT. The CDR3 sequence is CASSESSGSYYEQYF. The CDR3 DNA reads TGTGCCAGCAGTGAATCCAGCGGGAGTTACTACGAGCAGTACTTC.

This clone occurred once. The CDR3 sequence: CASSVLQGTEAFF. For the CDR3, the DNA is TGTGCCAGCAGTGTATTACAGGGTACTGAAGCTTTCTTT. This rearrangement joins TRBV6-1 to TRBJ1-1; D may be TRBD1 (6 bases). The germline CDR1 and CDR2 sequences are MNHNS and SASEGT. V lost 4 bases to trimming and J lost 5 bases, with 11 bases between them. This CDR3 is 13 amino acids long.

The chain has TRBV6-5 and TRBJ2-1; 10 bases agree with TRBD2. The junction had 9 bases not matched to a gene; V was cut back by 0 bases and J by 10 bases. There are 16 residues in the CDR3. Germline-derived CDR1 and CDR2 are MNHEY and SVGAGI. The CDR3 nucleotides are TGTGCCAGCAGTTACTCGGAGGCTAGCGGGAGTGTGGAGCAGTTCTTC. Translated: CASSYSEASGSVEQFF.

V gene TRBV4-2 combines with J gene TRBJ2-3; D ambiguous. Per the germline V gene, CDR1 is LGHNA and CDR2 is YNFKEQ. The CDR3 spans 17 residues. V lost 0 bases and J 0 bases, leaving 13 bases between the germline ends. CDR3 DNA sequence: TGTGCCAGCAGCCAAGATGGTCGAGTCCTTAGCACAGATACGCAGTATTTT. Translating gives CASSQDGRVLSTDTQYF.

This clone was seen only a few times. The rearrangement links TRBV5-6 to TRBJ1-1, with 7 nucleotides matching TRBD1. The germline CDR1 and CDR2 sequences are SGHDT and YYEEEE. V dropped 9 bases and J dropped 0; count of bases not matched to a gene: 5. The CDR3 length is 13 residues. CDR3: CATSGGMNTEAFF. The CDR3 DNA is TGTGCCACGTCAGGGGGGATGAACACTGAAGCTTTCTTT.

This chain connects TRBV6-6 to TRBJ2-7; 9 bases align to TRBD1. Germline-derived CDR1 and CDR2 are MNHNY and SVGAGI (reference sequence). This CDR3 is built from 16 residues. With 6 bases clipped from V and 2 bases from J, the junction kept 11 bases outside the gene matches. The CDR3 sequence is CASRGPGQGGTYEQYF. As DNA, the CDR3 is TGTGCCAGCAGAGGTCCGGGACAGGGAGGGACCTACGAGCAGTACTTC.

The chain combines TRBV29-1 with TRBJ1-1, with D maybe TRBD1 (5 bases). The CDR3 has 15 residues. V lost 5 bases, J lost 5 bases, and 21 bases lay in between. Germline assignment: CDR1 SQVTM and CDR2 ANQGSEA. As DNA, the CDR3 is TGCAGCGTTTTAGTCTTGGGGGTCGGGAGGACTGAAGCTTTCTTT. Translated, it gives CSVLVLGVGRTEAFF.

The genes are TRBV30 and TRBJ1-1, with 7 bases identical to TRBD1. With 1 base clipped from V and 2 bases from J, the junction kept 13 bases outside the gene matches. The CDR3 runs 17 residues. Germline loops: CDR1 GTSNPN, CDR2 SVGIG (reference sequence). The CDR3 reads CAWSGTGTSLTNTEAFF. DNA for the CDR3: TGTGCCTGGAGTGGGACAGGCACAAGCCTGACTAACACTGAAGCTTTCTTT.

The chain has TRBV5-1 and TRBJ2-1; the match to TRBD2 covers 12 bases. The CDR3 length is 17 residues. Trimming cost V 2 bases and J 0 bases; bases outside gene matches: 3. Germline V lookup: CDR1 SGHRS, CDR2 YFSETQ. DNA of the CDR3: TGCGCCAGCAGCTTAATGACTAGCGGGAGCTCCTACAATGAGCAGTTCTTC. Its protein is CASSLMTSGSSYNEQFF.

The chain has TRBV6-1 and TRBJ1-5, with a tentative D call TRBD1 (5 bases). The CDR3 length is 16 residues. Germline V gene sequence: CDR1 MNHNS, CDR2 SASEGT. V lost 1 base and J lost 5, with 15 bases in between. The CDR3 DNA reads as TGTGCCAGCAGTGAAGTAGTCGGGGGATCGGATCAGCCCCAGCATTTT. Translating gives CASSEVVGGSDQPQHF.